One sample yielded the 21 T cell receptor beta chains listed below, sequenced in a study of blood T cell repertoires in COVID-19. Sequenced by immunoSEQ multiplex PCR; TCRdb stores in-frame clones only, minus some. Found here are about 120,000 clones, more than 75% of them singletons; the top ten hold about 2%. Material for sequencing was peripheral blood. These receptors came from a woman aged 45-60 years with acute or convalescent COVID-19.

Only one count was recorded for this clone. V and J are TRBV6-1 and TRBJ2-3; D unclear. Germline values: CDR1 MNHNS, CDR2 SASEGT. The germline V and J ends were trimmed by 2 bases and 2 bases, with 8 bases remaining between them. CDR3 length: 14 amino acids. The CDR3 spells CASSELLYTDTQYF. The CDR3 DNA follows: TGTGCCAGCAGTGAATTACTATACACAGATACGCAGTATTTT.

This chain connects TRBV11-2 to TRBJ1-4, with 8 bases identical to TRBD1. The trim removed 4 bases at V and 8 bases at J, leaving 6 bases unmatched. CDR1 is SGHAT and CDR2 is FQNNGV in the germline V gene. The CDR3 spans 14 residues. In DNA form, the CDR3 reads TGTGCCAGCAGCTCACGGACAGGGATAGAAAAACTGTTTTTT. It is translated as CASSSRTGIEKLFF. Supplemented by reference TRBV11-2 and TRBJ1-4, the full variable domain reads EAGVAQSPRYKIIEKRQSVAFWCNPISGHATLYWYQQILGQGPKLLIQFQNNGVVDDSQLPKDRFSAERLKGVDSTLKIQPAKLEDSAVYLCASSSRTGIEKLFFGSGTQLSVL.

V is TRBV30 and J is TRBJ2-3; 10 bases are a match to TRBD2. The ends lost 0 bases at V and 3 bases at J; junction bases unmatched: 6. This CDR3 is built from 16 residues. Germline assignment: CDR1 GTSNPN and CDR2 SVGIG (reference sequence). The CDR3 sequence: CAWSVAASGGTDTQYF. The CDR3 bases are TGTGCCTGGAGTGTGGCGGCTAGCGGGGGAACAGATACGCAGTATTTT. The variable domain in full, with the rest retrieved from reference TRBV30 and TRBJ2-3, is SQTIHQWPATLVQPVGSPLSLECTVEGTSNPNLYWYRQAAGRGLQLLFYSVGIGQISSEVPQNLSASRPQDRQFILSSKKLLLSDSGFYLCAWSVAASGGTDTQYFGPGTRLTVL.

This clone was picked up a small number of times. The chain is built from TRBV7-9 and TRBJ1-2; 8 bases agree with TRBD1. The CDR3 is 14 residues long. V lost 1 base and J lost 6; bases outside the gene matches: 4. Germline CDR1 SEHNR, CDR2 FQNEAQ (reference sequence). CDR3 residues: CASSLDRGEHGYTF. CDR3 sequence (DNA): TGTGCCAGCAGCTTAGACAGGGGGGAACATGGCTACACCTTC.

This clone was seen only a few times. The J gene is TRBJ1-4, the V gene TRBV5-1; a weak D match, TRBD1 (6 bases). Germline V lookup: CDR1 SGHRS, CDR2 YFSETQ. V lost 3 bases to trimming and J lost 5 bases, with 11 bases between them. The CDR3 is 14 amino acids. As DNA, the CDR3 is TGCGCCAGCAGCTCGGAACAGGGAAATGAAAAACTGTTTTTT. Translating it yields CASSSEQGNEKLFF.

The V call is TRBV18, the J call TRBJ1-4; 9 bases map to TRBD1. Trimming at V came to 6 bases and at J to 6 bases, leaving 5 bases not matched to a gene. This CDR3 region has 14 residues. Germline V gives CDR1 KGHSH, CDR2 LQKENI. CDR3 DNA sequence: TGTGCCAGCTCGCGACAGGGGGTGGATGAAAAACTGTTTTTT. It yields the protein CASSRQGVDEKLFF.

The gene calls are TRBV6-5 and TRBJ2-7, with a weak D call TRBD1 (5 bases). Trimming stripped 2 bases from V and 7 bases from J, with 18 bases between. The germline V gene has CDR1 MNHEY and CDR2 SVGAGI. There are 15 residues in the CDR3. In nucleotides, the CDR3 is TGTGCCAGCAGTTACGGTCCAGACCAACCAGGGGAGCAGTACTTC. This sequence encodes CASSYGPDQPGEQYF.

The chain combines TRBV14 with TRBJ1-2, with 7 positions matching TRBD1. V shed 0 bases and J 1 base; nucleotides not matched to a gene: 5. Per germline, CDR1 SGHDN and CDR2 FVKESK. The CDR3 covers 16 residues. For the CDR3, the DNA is TGTGCCAGCAGCCAAGATAGGCGACAGGGTAACTATGGCTACACCTTC. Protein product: CASSQDRRQGNYGYTF.

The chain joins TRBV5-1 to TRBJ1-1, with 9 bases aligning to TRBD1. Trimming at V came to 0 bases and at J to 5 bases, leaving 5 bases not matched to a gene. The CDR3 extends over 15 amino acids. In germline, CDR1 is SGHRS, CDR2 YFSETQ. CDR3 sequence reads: CASSLVQGAETEAFF. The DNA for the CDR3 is TGCGCCAGCAGCTTGGTACAGGGGGCAGAAACTGAAGCTTTCTTT.

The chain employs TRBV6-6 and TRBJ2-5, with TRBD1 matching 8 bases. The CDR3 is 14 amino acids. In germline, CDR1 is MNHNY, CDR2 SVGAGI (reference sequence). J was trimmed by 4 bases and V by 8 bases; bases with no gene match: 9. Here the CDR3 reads CASGESDRVETQYF. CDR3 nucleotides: TGTGCCAGCGGGGAATCGGACAGGGTAGAGACCCAGTACTTC.

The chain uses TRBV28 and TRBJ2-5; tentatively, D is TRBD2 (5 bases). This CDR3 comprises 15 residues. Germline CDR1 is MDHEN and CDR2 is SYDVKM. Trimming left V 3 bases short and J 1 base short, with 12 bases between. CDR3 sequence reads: CASSFGSGIQETQYF. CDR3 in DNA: TGTGCCAGCAGTTTTGGGTCGGGAATCCAAGAGACCCAGTACTTC.

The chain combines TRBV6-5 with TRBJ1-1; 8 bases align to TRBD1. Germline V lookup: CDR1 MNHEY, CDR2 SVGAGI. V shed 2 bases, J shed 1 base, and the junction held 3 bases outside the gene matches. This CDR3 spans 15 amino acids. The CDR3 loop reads CASSYRTGWNTEAFF. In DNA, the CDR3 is TGTGCCAGCAGTTACCGGACAGGGTGGAACACTGAAGCTTTCTTT.

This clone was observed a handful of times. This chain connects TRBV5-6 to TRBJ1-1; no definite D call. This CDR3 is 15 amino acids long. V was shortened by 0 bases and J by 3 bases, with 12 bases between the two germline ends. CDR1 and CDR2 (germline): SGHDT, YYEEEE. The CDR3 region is CASSLAQLADTEAFF. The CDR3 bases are TGTGCCAGCAGCTTGGCCCAGTTGGCAGACACTGAAGCTTTCTTT.

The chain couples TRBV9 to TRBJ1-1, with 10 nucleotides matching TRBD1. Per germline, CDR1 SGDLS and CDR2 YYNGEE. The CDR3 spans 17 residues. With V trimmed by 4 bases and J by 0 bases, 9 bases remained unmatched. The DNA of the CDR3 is TGTGCCAGCAGCACCGGGGACAGGGGAGTCATGAACACTGAAGCTTTCTTT. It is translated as CASSTGDRGVMNTEAFF.

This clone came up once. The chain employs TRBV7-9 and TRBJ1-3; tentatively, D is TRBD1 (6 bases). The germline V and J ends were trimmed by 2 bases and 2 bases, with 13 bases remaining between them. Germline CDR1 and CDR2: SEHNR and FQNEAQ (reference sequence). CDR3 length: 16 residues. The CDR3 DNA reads TGTGCCAGCAGCTTAATATCGACAGGACCTGGAAACACCATATATTTT. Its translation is CASSLISTGPGNTIYF.

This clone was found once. DNA of the CDR3: TGTGCCAGTAGTATCGGGGTAGCGGGAGGGGTGGAGTTCTTC. It specifies CASSIGVAGGVEFF. J is TRBJ2-1 and V is TRBV19; 11 bases agree with TRBD2. V gave up 3 bases and J gave up 14 bases; unmatched junction bases: 9. This CDR3 is 14 amino acids long. Germline CDR1 and CDR2: LNHDA and SQIVND (reference sequence). Looking up the rest from reference TRBV19 and TRBJ2-1 gives the full variable domain: DGGITQSPKYLFRKEGQNVTLSCEQNLNHDAMYWYRQDPGQGLRLIYYSQIVNDFQKGDIAEGYSVSREKKESFPLTVTSAQKNPTAFYLCASSIGVAGGVEFFGPGTRLTVL.

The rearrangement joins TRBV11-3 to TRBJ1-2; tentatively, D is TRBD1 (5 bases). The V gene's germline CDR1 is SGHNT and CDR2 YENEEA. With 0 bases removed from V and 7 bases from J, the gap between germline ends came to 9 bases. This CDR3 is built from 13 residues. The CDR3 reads CASSLEQGFGYTF. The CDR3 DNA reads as TGTGCCAGCAGCTTAGAGCAGGGATTTGGCTACACCTTC.

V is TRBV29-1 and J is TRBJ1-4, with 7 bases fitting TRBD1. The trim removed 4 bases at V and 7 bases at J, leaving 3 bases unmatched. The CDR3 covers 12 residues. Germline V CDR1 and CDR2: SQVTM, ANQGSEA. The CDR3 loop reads CSVGRDSEKLFF. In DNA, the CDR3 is TGCAGCGTTGGTCGGGACAGTGAAAAACTGTTTTTT.

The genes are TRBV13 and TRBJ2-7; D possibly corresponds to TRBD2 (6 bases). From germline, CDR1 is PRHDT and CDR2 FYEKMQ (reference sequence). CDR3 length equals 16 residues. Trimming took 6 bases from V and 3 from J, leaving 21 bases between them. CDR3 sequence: CASSRYRGRGDYEQYF. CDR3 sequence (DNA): TGTGCCAGCAGTCGTTATAGAGGGCGGGGTGACTACGAGCAGTACTTC.

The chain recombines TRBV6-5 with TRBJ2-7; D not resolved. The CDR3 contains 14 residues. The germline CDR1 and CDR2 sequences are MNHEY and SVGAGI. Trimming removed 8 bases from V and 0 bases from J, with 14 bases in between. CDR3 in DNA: TGTGCCAGCCACCTGACACTTACCTCCTACGAGCAGTACTTC. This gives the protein CASHLTLTSYEQYF.

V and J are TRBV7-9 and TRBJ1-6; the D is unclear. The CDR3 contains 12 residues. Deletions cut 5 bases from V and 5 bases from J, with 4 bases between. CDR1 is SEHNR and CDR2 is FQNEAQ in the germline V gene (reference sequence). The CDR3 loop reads CASSPDNSPLHF. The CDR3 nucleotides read TGTGCCAGCAGCCCAGATAATTCACCCCTCCACTTT.